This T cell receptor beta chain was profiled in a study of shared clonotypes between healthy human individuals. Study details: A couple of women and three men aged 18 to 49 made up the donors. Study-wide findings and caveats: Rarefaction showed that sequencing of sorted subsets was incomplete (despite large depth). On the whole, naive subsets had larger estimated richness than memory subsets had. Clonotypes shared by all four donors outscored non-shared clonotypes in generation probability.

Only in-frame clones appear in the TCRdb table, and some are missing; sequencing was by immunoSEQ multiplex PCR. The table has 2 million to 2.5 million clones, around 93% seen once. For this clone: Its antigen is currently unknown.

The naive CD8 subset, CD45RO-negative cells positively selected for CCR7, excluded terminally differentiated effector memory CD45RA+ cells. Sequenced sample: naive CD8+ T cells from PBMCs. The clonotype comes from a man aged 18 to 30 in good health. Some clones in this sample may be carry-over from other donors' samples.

The CDR3 loop is CASSPGQGHTEAFF. The DNA of the CDR3 is TGTGCCAGTAGTCCGGGACAGGGCCACACTGAAGCTTTCTTT. The chain links TRBV19 to TRBJ1-1, with 9 bases fitting TRBD1. The J segment lost 3 bases and the V segment lost 5 bases, leaving 4 bases of the junction unmatched. The CDR3 is 14 amino acids. CDR1 LNHDA and CDR2 SQIVND come from the germline V gene (reference sequence).